The entry below describes one T cell receptor (beta chain). Its antigen has not been determined. Since the receptor is from a mouse, mouse gene names and germline sequences apply. Library preparation employed the immunoSEQ multiplex PCR assay. For TCR sequencing, RNA was extracted from every sample and reverse transcribed into cDNA to serve as template. SuperScript III was used to make first-strand cDNA, primed with a 2:1 mix of oligo-dT and random hexamers. Amplification bias was assessed with a synthetic immune receptor repertoire, and residual bias was removed computationally. Libraries were sequenced on Illumina HiSeq using 60 bp reads that covered the CDR3 and were read from J toward V. From the authors' description of their analysis: Raw reads were preprocessed to remove errors, and CDR3 was defined according to IMGT conventions as the region from the conserved cysteine to phenylalanine. Clonality was calculated as 1 minus Shannon entropy normalized by log2 of the number of productive unique TCRs. CD4 or CD8 identity of scalp clones was inferred by cross-referencing scalp TCRbeta sequences with sorted blood CD4 and CD8 repertoires. Not all clones reach the TCRdb copy of this immuneACCESS table, which keeps in-frame sequences only. Checked studies attribute under half of the gap to unresolved V genes and leave the rest unexplained. V and J calls and clone size are copied from that table; D and trimming were computed from the DNA. This sample contains 290,000 or so clones, none of which is a singleton. The ten largest clones take up around 1.2% of the sample.

Pooled mouse cutaneous lymph node cells were stained for CD4, CD8alpha, NKG2D, NKG2ACE and other markers and were then sorted on a BD Influx. This entry comes from a study of CD8+ T cells in alopecia areata (dated by TCRdb to 2016 to 2019). Regarding the research as a whole: Skin from C3H/HeJ donors aged roughly 6-13 months with spontaneous alopecia was grafted onto female C3H/HeJ recipients aged roughly 6-10 weeks. TCRbeta CDR3 regions were amplified by immunoSEQ multiplex PCR with 35 Vbeta forward and 13 Jbeta reverse primers. The RNA source kit depended on sample type: the PAXgene miRNA kit for fixed scalp, the miRNeasy kit for PBMCs, and the RNeasy kit for mouse skin. Scalp clonality was compared across normal scalp (n=4), patchy alopecia areata scalp (n=8), and alopecia totalis/universalis scalp (n=8). In both human patients and the C3H/HeJ mouse model, the study applied high-throughput TCRbeta sequencing to look at T cell clonal expansion in alopecia areata. Human TCRbeta sequencing covered scalp tissue and sorted CD4+ and CD8+ peripheral blood T cells from patchy and totalis/universalis alopecia areata patients and healthy controls. Points the paper makes about the study in general: Lesional scalp, especially in alopecia totalis/universalis, showed higher clonality and more expanded CD8+ clones than normal scalp, suggesting antigenic drive. Unlike mouse skin, which is dominated by gammadelta T cells, normal human skin has resident alphabeta T cells that are also sequenced, and this complicates analysis of the scalp TCR repertoire. TCR sequences shared between patients were less clear than in mice, possibly partly because of HLA diversity in the patient population.

The sequencing sample was made of CD4+ T cells sorted from a lymph node. This TCR came from a C3H/HeJ mouse with alopecia areata. In terms of MHC, this strain is H2-k.

The CDR3 in this case is CASSERGDNYAEQFF. The sequenced part of the CDR3 DNA is TGTGCCAGCAGTGAACGGGGGGATAACTATGCT. In this chain, TRBV13-3 is recombined with TRBJ2-1, and perhaps TRBD2 as D gene, on 6 matching bases. The read terminates 4 residues before the CDR3 end, so the remaining end is supplied by the germline J gene. The V end loses 2 bases and the J end loses 0 bases, and a stretch of 9 bases separates them. CDR1 and CDR2, looked up from the germline V gene, are NNHDY and SYVADS. Reading from cysteine to phenylalanine, the CDR3 counts 15 amino acids. Shown are 33 bases from within the CDR3, in frame from base 1.